This T cell receptor beta chain was observed in a study of T cell changes during pregnancy in multiple sclerosis. Profiling relied on immunoSEQ multiplex PCR, and the TCRdb table lists in-frame clones only, not all of them. The data hold 40,000 or so clones, with 90% observed a single time. Germline values: CDR1 SGHVS, CDR2 FQNEAQ. V gave up 2 bases and J gave up 7 bases; unmatched junction bases: 13. The CDR3 has 16 amino acids. The receptor's source is a female donor with multiple sclerosis, enrolled in a pregnancy study. V gene TRBV7-8 combines with J gene TRBJ2-7; 8 bases line up with TRBD1. Specimen: CD4+ T cells from peripheral blood mononuclear cells, collected in the third trimester of pregnancy. The CDR3: CASSLIPNQGAGEQYF. Written as DNA, the CDR3 is TGTGCCAGCAGCTTAATCCCCAACCAGGGGGCAGGGGAGCAGTACTTC.